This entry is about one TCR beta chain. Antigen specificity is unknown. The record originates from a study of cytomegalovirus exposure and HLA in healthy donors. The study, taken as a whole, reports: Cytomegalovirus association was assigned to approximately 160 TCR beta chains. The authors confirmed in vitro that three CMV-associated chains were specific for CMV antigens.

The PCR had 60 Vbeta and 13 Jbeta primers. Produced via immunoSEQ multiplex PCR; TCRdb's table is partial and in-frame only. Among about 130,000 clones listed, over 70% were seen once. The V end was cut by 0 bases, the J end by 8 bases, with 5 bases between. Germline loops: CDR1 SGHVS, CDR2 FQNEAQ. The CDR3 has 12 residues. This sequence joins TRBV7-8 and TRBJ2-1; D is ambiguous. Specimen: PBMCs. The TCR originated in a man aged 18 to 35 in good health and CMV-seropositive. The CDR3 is CASSLARHEQFF. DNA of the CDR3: TGTGCCAGCAGCTTAGCGCGGCATGAGCAGTTCTTC. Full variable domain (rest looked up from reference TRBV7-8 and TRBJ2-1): GAGVSQSPRYKVAKRGQDVALRCDPISGHVSLFWYQQALGQGPEFLTYFQNEAQLDKSGLPSDRFFAERPEGSVSTLKIQRTQQEDSAVYLCASSLARHEQFFGPGTRLTVL.